These T cell receptor beta chains were read from a single sample in a study of blood T cell repertoires in COVID-19. Only in-frame clones appear in the TCRdb table, and some are missing; sequencing was by immunoSEQ multiplex PCR. The table includes approximately 150,000 clones, roughly nine tenths detected once. The sample consisted of peripheral blood. All receptors come from a woman aged 55-69 years with active COVID-19. The CDR3 runs from the conserved cysteine through the conserved F or W. The D gene is left open where the match is weak. Part of the rows lack a size; the others show once, few, many or a class for expanded clones.

D gene: .
V gene: TRBV5-6
clone size: .
J gene: TRBJ1-5
CDR3 protein: CASSPRVQPKTSNQPQHF
CDR3 DNA: TGTGCCAGCAGCCCCAGGGTACAGCCCAAGACAAGCAATCAGCCCCAGCATTTT

D gene: TRBD1
V gene: TRBV28
clone size: few
J gene: TRBJ1-5
CDR3 protein: CASGDREQPQHF
CDR3 DNA: TGTGCCAGCGGGGACAGGGAACAGCCCCAGCATTTT

D gene: .
V gene: TRBV21-1
clone size: .
J gene: TRBJ2-1
CDR3 protein: CASPRAREAHNEQFF
CDR3 DNA: TGTGCCAGCCCCCGGGCGCGGGAGGCCCACAATGAGCAGTTCTTC

D gene: TRBD1
V gene: TRBV28
clone size: .
J gene: TRBJ1-2
CDR3 protein: CANRDRAYGYTF
CDR3 DNA: TGTGCCAACAGGGACAGGGCGTATGGCTACACCTTC

D gene: TRBD1
V gene: TRBV6-5
clone size: .
J gene: TRBJ1-1
CDR3 protein: CASRRRQGADTEAFF
CDR3 DNA: TGTGCCAGCAGGCGTCGACAGGGGGCTGACACTGAAGCTTTCTTT

D gene: TRBD2
V gene: TRBV28
clone size: .
J gene: TRBJ2-2
CDR3 protein: CATAWGGSDTGELFF
CDR3 DNA: TGTGCCACGGCCTGGGGGGGGTCCGACACCGGGGAGCTGTTTTTT

D gene: .
V gene: TRBV9
clone size: .
J gene: TRBJ1-3
CDR3 protein: CASSVHRDSGNTIYF
CDR3 DNA: TGTGCCAGCAGCGTACACAGGGACTCTGGAAACACCATATATTTT

D gene: TRBD2
V gene: TRBV28
clone size: .
J gene: TRBJ2-1
CDR3 protein: CASSSLSGRAGEQFF
CDR3 DNA: TGTGCCAGCAGTTCCCTTAGCGGGAGGGCCGGTGAGCAGTTCTTC

D gene: TRBD1
V gene: TRBV7-8
clone size: .
J gene: TRBJ2-1
CDR3 protein: CASTYRGQNEQFF
CDR3 DNA: TGTGCCAGCACCTACAGGGGCCAAAATGAGCAGTTCTTC

D gene: TRBD2
V gene: TRBV27
clone size: .
J gene: TRBJ2-3
CDR3 protein: CASKAGGPADTQYF
CDR3 DNA: TGTGCCAGCAAAGCGGGAGGGCCAGCAGATACGCAGTATTTT

D gene: .
V gene: TRBV19
clone size: few
J gene: TRBJ2-1
CDR3 protein: CASSGISGYSYNEQFF
CDR3 DNA: TGTGCCAGTAGTGGTATAAGCGGGTACTCCTACAATGAGCAGTTCTTC

D gene: .
V gene: TRBV28
clone size: few
J gene: TRBJ2-3
CDR3 protein: CASSQQGRGIDTQYF
CDR3 DNA: TGTGCCAGCAGCCAACAGGGTCGGGGCATAGATACGCAGTATTTT

D gene: .
V gene: TRBV14
clone size: .
J gene: TRBJ1-2
CDR3 protein: CASSRGGVLNYGYTF
CDR3 DNA: TGTGCCAGCAGCCGCGGCGGGGTCCTAAACTATGGCTACACCTTC

D gene: .
V gene: TRBV21-1
clone size: .
J gene: TRBJ2-4
CDR3 protein: CASSTYLREGENIQYF
CDR3 DNA: TGTGCCAGCAGCACTTACTTGCGGGAGGGGGAAAACATTCAGTACTTC

D gene: TRBD2
V gene: TRBV6-5
clone size: .
J gene: TRBJ2-7
CDR3 protein: CASRLAGGPYEQYF
CDR3 DNA: TGTGCCAGCAGGTTAGCGGGAGGGCCCTACGAGCAGTACTTC

D gene: .
V gene: TRBV28
clone size: .
J gene: TRBJ2-7
CDR3 protein: CASKVQSGSYEQYF
CDR3 DNA: TGTGCCAGCAAAGTCCAGAGCGGAAGCTACGAGCAGTACTTC